Detailed here is one TCR beta chain. The PCR was carried out with 60 Vbeta primers and 13 Jbeta primers. The data were produced by immunoSEQ multiplex PCR, yet TCRdb's version contains in-frame clones alone and is incomplete. The table lists about 120,000 clones, around four fifths of them singletons. These data belong to a study of cytomegalovirus exposure and HLA in healthy donors. Trimming took 6 bases from V and 5 from J, leaving 10 bases between them. The CDR3 totals 12 residues. The germline gives CDR1 MDHEN, CDR2 SYDVKM. The chain joins TRBV28 to TRBJ1-1, with D hard to call. Sequenced sample: PBMCs. This TCR came from a man aged 25 to 45 in good health and CMV-seropositive. This CDR3 reads CASRLRETEAFF. In nucleotides, the CDR3 is TGTGCCAGCAGACTGCGGGAGACTGAAGCTTTCTTT.